A selection of T cell receptor beta chains follows, all from one sample in a study of Graves' ophthalmopathy and Graves' hyperthyroidism. TCRdb re-called the multiplex PCR reads through MiXCR, storing one row per CDR3 protein. The table has some 750,000 distinct CDR3 sequences, 40% seen once; the top ten hold 44%. Material: peripheral blood. These receptors originate from an adult man with Graves' ophthalmopathy. The conserved cysteine and the conserved F or W are not part of the CDR3 here.

J gene: TRBJ1-6
V gene: TRBV25-1
CDR3 protein: ARSLDRSNSPLH

J gene: TRBJ2-7
V gene: TRBV5-8
CDR3 protein: ASSFYFALEGYEQY

J gene: TRBJ2-5
V gene: TRBV2
CDR3 protein: ASSPPSGTRETQY

J gene: TRBJ1-1
V gene: TRBV4-1
CDR3 protein: ASSQDMPGGAF

J gene: TRBJ1-3
V gene: TRBV20-1
CDR3 protein: SARGTGKSGNTIY

J gene: TRBJ2-7
V gene: TRBV6-5
CDR3 protein: ASRVWATSGPSYEQY

J gene: TRBJ1-5
V gene: TRBV11-2
CDR3 protein: AGTLGSNQPQH

J gene: TRBJ2-7
V gene: TRBV2
CDR3 protein: ASSEARPVHEQY

J gene: TRBJ1-1
V gene: TRBV7-2
CDR3 protein: ASSLASTEKAF

J gene: TRBJ2-2
V gene: TRBV7-9
CDR3 protein: ASSLTSGATNTGELF

J gene: TRBJ2-7
V gene: TRBV7-9
CDR3 protein: ASSFPLTSGSSYEQY

J gene: TRBJ1-6
V gene: TRBV25-1
CDR3 protein: ASHDVANSPLH

J gene: TRBJ2-7
V gene: TRBV20-1
CDR3 protein: SAQAGQAASYEQY

J gene: TRBJ1-1
V gene: TRBV25-1
CDR3 protein: ASSGPVHSTEAF

J gene: TRBJ1-2
V gene: TRBV7-2
CDR3 protein: ASSSTDSPHGGYT

J gene: TRBJ2-5
V gene: TRBV10-3
CDR3 protein: AISESATQETQY

J gene: TRBJ2-5
V gene: TRBV20-1
CDR3 protein: SARDPSRNQETQY

J gene: TRBJ1-6
V gene: TRBV4-2
CDR3 protein: ASGPGQNNSPLH

J gene: TRBJ2-3
V gene: TRBV24-1
CDR3 protein: ATSGASGGTDTQY

J gene: TRBJ2-3
V gene: TRBV7-9
CDR3 protein: ASSVEGRSTDTQY

J gene: TRBJ2-6
V gene: TRBV6-5
CDR3 protein: ASRPTHSGANVLT

J gene: TRBJ1-4
V gene: TRBV7-6
CDR3 protein: ASSPVTESEKLF

J gene: TRBJ1-5
V gene: TRBV29-1
CDR3 protein: SSGDDQPQH

J gene: TRBJ1-1
V gene: TRBV4-1
CDR3 protein: ASSQDPWSTEAF

J gene: TRBJ2-7
V gene: TRBV29-1
CDR3 protein: SVEVNVQTYEQY

J gene: TRBJ2-2
V gene: TRBV25-1
CDR3 protein: ASSLSSWYTGELF

J gene: TRBJ1-3
V gene: TRBV11-2
CDR3 protein: ASSLGDWSGNTIY

J gene: TRBJ2-7
V gene: TRBV5-4
CDR3 protein: ASSQDQSYEQY

J gene: TRBJ2-5
V gene: TRBV20-1
CDR3 protein: SALRREETQY

J gene: TRBJ2-7
V gene: TRBV10-3
CDR3 protein: ASRRAYEQY

J gene: TRBJ1-3
V gene: TRBV7-9
CDR3 protein: ASSLFGRVGGNTIY

J gene: TRBJ1-2
V gene: TRBV2
CDR3 protein: ASTRGRHYGYT

J gene: TRBJ2-2
V gene: TRBV25-1
CDR3 protein: ASSDLTDNTGELF

J gene: TRBJ2-7
V gene: TRBV7-9
CDR3 protein: ATRTVRSYEQY

J gene: TRBJ2-7
V gene: TRBV6-5
CDR3 protein: AIQVAYEQY

J gene: TRBJ1-2
V gene: TRBV7-8
CDR3 protein: ASRDHTLGLGYT

J gene: TRBJ1-1
V gene: TRBV10-3
CDR3 protein: ASSEGWGTKTEAF

J gene: TRBJ2-7
V gene: TRBV7-4
CDR3 protein: VSSFLPAGESYEQY

J gene: TRBJ2-7
V gene: TRBV29-1
CDR3 protein: SVEVRGLTAPYEQY

J gene: TRBJ1-2
V gene: TRBV11-1
CDR3 protein: AWSGKGQGTVDYGCT

J gene: TRBJ1-5
V gene: TRBV20-1
CDR3 protein: SARIVGGNQPQH

J gene: TRBJ2-5
V gene: TRBV9
CDR3 protein: ASSVSRSQETQY